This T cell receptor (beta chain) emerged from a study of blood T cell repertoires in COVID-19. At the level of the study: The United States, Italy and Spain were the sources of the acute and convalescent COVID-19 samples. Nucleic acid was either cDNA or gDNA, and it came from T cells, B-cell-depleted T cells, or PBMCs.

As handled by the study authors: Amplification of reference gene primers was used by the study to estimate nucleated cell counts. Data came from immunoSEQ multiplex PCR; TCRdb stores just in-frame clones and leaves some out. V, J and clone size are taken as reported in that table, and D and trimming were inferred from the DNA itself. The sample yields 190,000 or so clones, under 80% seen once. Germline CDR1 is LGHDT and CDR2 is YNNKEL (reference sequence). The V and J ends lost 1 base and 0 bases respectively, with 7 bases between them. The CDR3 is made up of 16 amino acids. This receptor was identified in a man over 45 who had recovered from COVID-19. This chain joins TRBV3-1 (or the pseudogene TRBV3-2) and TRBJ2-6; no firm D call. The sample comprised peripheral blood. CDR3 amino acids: CASSQVYSSGANVLTF. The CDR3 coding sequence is TGTGCCAGCAGCCAAGTCTACAGCTCTGGGGCCAACGTCCTGACTTTC.